The source of this TCR beta chain is a study of CD8+ T cells in alopecia areata. Study-wide context: Treatment of the treated patients consisted of oral tofacitinib, 5 to 10 mg twice daily. Dosing spanned 6 to 18 months on tofacitinib, then 6 months off drug.

Per germline, CDR1 SGHDN and CDR2 FVKESK. This CDR3 has 16 amino acids. Losses at the gene ends were 5 bases for V and 8 bases for J; bases not matched to a gene: 11. After isolation, RNA underwent reverse transcription to generate cDNA as the sequencing template. TCRdb's table, derived via immunoSEQ multiplex PCR, lists solely in-frame clones and lacks some. The sample shows 75,000 to 100,000 clones, around 44% of them seen only once. The rearrangement links TRBV14 to TRBJ1-6, with 8 bases aligning to TRBD1. The sample consisted of CD4+ T cells sorted from blood. This receptor was taken from a human donor with alopecia areata. The CDR3 sequence is CASSSLTGQGDSPLHF. The CDR3 DNA reads TGTGCCAGCAGCTCCCTGACCGGACAGGGAGATTCACCCCTCCACTTT.